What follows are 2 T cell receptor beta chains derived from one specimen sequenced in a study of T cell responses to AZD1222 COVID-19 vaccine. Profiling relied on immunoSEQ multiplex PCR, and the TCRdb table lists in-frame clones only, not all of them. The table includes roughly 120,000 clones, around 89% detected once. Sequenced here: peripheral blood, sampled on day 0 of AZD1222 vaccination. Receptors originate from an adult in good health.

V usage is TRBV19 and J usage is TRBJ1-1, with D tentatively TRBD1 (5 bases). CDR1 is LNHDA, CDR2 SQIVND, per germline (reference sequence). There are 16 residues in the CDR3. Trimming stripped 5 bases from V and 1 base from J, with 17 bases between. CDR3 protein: CASSDSRAPGNTEAFF. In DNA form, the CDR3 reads TGTGCCAGTAGTGATTCCAGGGCGCCCGGGAACACTGAAGCTTTCTTT.

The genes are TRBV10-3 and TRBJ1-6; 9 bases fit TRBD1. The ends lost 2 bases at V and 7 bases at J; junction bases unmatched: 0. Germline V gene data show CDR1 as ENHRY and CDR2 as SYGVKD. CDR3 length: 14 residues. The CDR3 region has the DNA TGTGCCATCAGTGAGACAGGGGGCAATTCACCCCTCCACTTT. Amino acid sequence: CAISETGGNSPLHF.